The 23 T cell receptor beta chains below come from one sample, sequenced in a study of CD8 T cells in ankylosing spondylitis (dated by TCRdb to the late 2010s). The library was obtained by 5' RACE. The instrument was an Illumina HiSeq 2500. Using fastp trimming at Q25 and MiXCR clonotype assembly, TCRdb reanalyzed the public sequencing data and kept in-frame beta chains. Rows are combined by CDR3 protein, so each entry shows the most common genes and DNA. This sample lists about 300,000 distinct CDR3 sequences; less than 25% were detected once. Around 3.2% of the sample goes to the ten largest clones. The sample comprised blood, either unsorted or a sorted T cell fraction (not recorded which). The receptors stem from a female donor with ankylosing spondylitis or in good health (not recorded which).

The rearrangement uses TRBV5-1 and TRBJ2-3; D possibly corresponds to TRBD1 (5 bases). CDR1 and CDR2 from the germline V gene are SGHRS and YFSETQ. Trimming took 5 bases from V and 6 from J, leaving 19 bases between them. The CDR3 covers 15 residues. The CDR3 sequence: CASSWAIGRVDTQYF. The CDR3 coding sequence is TGCGCCAGCAGTTGGGCAATCGGCAGGGTGGATACGCAGTATTTT.

In its sample, this clonotype was seen a few times. The genes are TRBV7-2 and TRBJ2-3; no reliable D call. The CDR3 covers 13 residues. CDR1 and CDR2 (germline): SGHTA, FQGNSA. Trimming removed 5 bases from V and 7 bases from J, with 13 bases in between. CDR3 sequence reads: CASSPPPQNTQYF. Here the CDR3 DNA reads TGTGCCAGCAGCCCCCCTCCGCAGAATACGCAGTATTTT.

This clonotype has a count of ten or more. The gene calls are TRBV5-1 and TRBJ2-5; 9 nucleotides line up with TRBD2. This CDR3 contains 16 residues. Germline-derived CDR1 and CDR2 are SGHRS and YFSETQ. The V gene end was trimmed by 2 bases and the J gene end by 5 bases; junction bases not matched to a gene: 10. CDR3 nucleotide sequence: TGCGCCAGCAGCTTTAGCGGGGGTCAGGTCCGGGAGACCCAGTACTTC. Its protein product is CASSFSGGQVRETQYF.

As DNA, the CDR3 is TGCAGCGTTTGTGGACTAGCGACAGATACGCAGTATTTT. Translated: CSVCGLATDTQYF. The rearrangement joins TRBV29-1 to TRBJ2-3, with 9 bases identical to TRBD2. This CDR3 comprises 13 residues. Trimming at V came to 5 bases and at J to 3 bases, leaving 3 bases not matched to a gene. Germline CDR1 SQVTM, CDR2 ANQGSEA.

This clonotype came up a few times. The genes are TRBV11-2 and TRBJ2-7, with TRBD2 matching 9 bases. The germline gives CDR1 SGHAT, CDR2 FQNNGV. The CDR3 is 16 residues long. Unmatched junction bases numbered 6, after V lost 0 bases and J lost 3 bases. The CDR3 DNA reads as TGTGCCAGCAGCTTAGATCAAGGACTAGCGATCTACGAGCAGTACTTC. Translation: CASSLDQGLAIYEQYF.

The sample holds a few counts of this clonotype. The J gene is TRBJ1-2, the V gene TRBV9, with 7 bases lining up with TRBD1. Germline lookup yields CDR1 SGDLS and CDR2 YYNGEE. The length of the CDR3 is 15 residues. The trim removed 3 bases at V and 2 bases at J, leaving 7 bases unmatched. The CDR3 here is CASSAPGQPNYGYTF. In DNA form, the CDR3 reads TGTGCCAGCAGCGCTCCGGGACAGCCCAACTATGGCTACACCTTC.

The chain is built from TRBV6-4 and TRBJ2-1, with 8 bases lining up with TRBD2. The CDR3 totals 14 residues. The trim removed 5 bases at V and 8 bases at J, leaving 8 bases unmatched. CDR1 is MRHNA, CDR2 SNTAGT, per germline. In nucleotides, the CDR3 is TGTGCCAGCAGTCGTGGGCTAGCGGGTGATGAGCAGTTCTTC. This codes for CASSRGLAGDEQFF.

This clonotype was seen repeatedly, ten times or more. The rearrangement joins TRBV20-1 to TRBJ2-3, with a possible D match to TRBD1 (6 bases). Trimming stripped 6 bases from V and 2 bases from J, with 12 bases between. Germline values: CDR1 DFQATT, CDR2 SNEGSKA (reference sequence). This CDR3 is 13 amino acids long. DNA of the CDR3: TGCAGTGCCGTACCGGGACACACAGATACGCAGTATTTT. It yields the protein CSAVPGHTDTQYF.

This clonotype was seen more than once but under ten times. The chain joins TRBV5-1 to TRBJ2-5; tentative D call: TRBD2 (6 bases). The V and J ends lost 0 bases and 4 bases respectively, with 13 bases between them. Germline lookup yields CDR1 SGHRS and CDR2 YFSETQ. The CDR3 sequence is 15 residues long. The DNA of the CDR3 is TGCGCCAGCAGCTTGGACGGGGGAAATCGAGAGACCCAGTACTTC. Translated: CASSLDGGNRETQYF.

This clonotype was seen many times. This chain connects TRBV12-3 or TRBV12-4 to TRBJ1-1; D remains ambiguous. The CDR3 covers 14 residues. V lost 11 bases and J 1 base, leaving 17 bases between the germline ends. The CDR3 DNA is TGTGCCTCCGGAACCAACGTCGGGAACACTGAAGCTTTCTTT. Translating it yields CASGTNVGNTEAFF.

V usage is TRBV5-4 and J usage is TRBJ2-1, with D possibly matching TRBD2 (6 bases). The germline CDR1 and CDR2 sequences are SGHNT and YYREEE (reference sequence). This CDR3 is built from 13 residues. The V end lost 4 bases, the J end lost 7 bases, and 12 bases lay between the germline ends. The CDR3 spells CASSTGARNEQFF. In DNA form, the CDR3 reads TGTGCCAGCAGCACGGGAGCTCGGAATGAGCAGTTCTTC.

CDR3 loop: CSVAVTGYTF. The CDR3 nucleotides read TGCAGCGTTGCCGTAACTGGCTACACCTTC. The gene calls are TRBV29-1 and TRBJ1-2; D uncertain. Germline V lookup: CDR1 SQVTM, CDR2 ANQGSEA. V lost 4 bases and J 7 bases, leaving 7 bases between the germline ends. CDR3 length: 10 amino acids.

In its sample, this clonotype was seen a few times. The chain employs TRBV27 and TRBJ1-1; no clear D gene. Per the germline V gene, CDR1 is MNHEY and CDR2 is SMNVEV (reference sequence). CDR3 size: 14 residues. The V end was cut by 6 bases, the J end by 1 base, with 12 bases between. The CDR3 reads CASRVGDRNTEAFF. CDR3 nucleotides: TGTGCCAGCAGGGTCGGAGACCGGAACACTGAAGCTTTCTTT.

This chain's CDR3 is CASSLGRFGANVLTF. CDR3 nucleotides: TGTGCCAGCAGTTTGGGACGCTTTGGGGCCAACGTCCTGACTTTC. V gene TRBV6-5 combines with J gene TRBJ2-6; D may correspond to TRBD1 or TRBD2 (5 bases each). The ends were cut back, 4 bases at V and 3 bases at J, with 10 bases in the middle. The germline CDR1 and CDR2 sequences are MNHEY and SVGAGI. The CDR3 is 15 residues long.

The chain combines TRBV6-5 with TRBJ2-2, with a weak D call TRBD2 (6 bases). Trimming stripped 2 bases from V and 6 bases from J, with 19 bases between. Looked up from germline, CDR1 is MNHEY and CDR2 is SVGAGI. The CDR3 consists of 17 residues. The DNA for the CDR3 is TGTGCCAGCAGTTACGTTGAAAAGACTAGGGGAGCCGGGGAGCTGTTTTTT. This gives the protein CASSYVEKTRGAGELFF.

This clonotype was observed a handful of times. The chain uses TRBV10-3 and TRBJ2-3, with 7 bases fitting TRBD1. V lost 7 bases to trimming and J lost 1 base; unmatched junction nucleotides: 23. The CDR3 length is 20 residues. Germline V gene sequence: CDR1 ENHRY, CDR2 SYGVKD. The chain's CDR3 is CAIKRQGGIMSSAGTDTQYF. DNA for the CDR3: TGTGCCATCAAGAGACAGGGTGGGATCATGAGCTCAGCTGGCACAGATACGCAGTATTTT.

This clonotype occurred many times. The genes are TRBV4-2 and TRBJ2-5; D not certain. V was trimmed by 6 bases and J by 2 bases, leaving 10 bases between them. The CDR3 has 13 amino acids. Per the germline V gene, CDR1 is LGHNA and CDR2 is YNFKEQ. The chain's CDR3 is CASRPKGQETQYF. The CDR3 DNA follows: TGTGCCAGCAGACCTAAAGGACAAGAGACCCAGTACTTC.

This clonotype was seen a few times. This chain uses TRBV6-5 with TRBJ1-2, with a weak D call TRBD1 (5 bases). This CDR3 region has 15 residues. Between the trimmed V and J ends, which lost 3 bases and 5 bases, there was a span of 16 bases. CDR1 is MNHEY and CDR2 is SVGAGI in the germline V gene. The CDR3 loop is CASSYRQRTPYGYTF. The CDR3 DNA reads as TGTGCCAGCAGTTATAGACAGCGAACCCCATATGGCTACACCTTC.

This clonotype was detected many times. V is TRBV10-3 and J is TRBJ2-3, with TRBD1 matching over 10 bases. Germline CDR1 reads ENHRY; CDR2 reads SYGVKD. Trimming cost V 7 bases and J 3 bases; bases outside gene matches: 1. The CDR3 loop spans 13 amino acids. CDR3 sequence reads: CAITDRGTDTQYF. DNA for the CDR3: TGTGCCATCACGGACAGGGGGACAGATACGCAGTATTTT.

This clonotype was found a few times. This rearrangement joins TRBV20-1 to TRBJ1-2; D remains ambiguous. This CDR3 region has 15 residues. V shed 0 bases and J shed 8 bases, with 19 bases lying between them. In germline, CDR1 is DFQATT, CDR2 SNEGSKA (reference sequence). CDR3 sequence reads: CSARDRRVDFGGYTF. The CDR3 region has the DNA TGCAGTGCTAGAGATCGGAGGGTCGACTTTGGAGGCTACACCTTC.

This clonotype was recorded a few times. The chain is built from TRBV4-1 and TRBJ2-2; TRBD2 matches 7 bases. The CDR3 runs 14 residues. V lost 4 bases to trimming and J lost 5 bases; unmatched junction nucleotides: 4. The germline CDR1 and CDR2 sequences are MGHRA and YSYEKL. The CDR3 loop is CASSLLGGTGELFF. The DNA for the CDR3 is TGCGCCAGCAGCCTTTTGGGGGGGACCGGGGAGCTGTTTTTT.

Comment on this clonotype: An end of the junction differs from the germline gene, which may be a read error. The chain carries TRBV12-3 or TRBV12-4 and TRBJ2-1; 11 bases agree with TRBD2. The CDR3 totals 14 residues. CDR3 nucleotide sequence: TGTGCCAGCAGATTAGCGGGAGGGTCCAATGAGCAGTTCTTC. Its protein product is CASRLAGGSNEQFF.

The chain links TRBV7-2 to TRBJ2-7, with D perhaps TRBD1 or TRBD2 (5 bases each). V lost 5 bases and J 0 bases, leaving 11 bases between the germline ends. This CDR3 region has 14 residues. Per germline, CDR1 SGHTA and CDR2 FQGNSA. CDR3: CASSRDRFSYEQYF. CDR3 nucleotide sequence: TGTGCCAGCAGCCGGGACCGCTTCTCCTACGAGCAGTACTTC.